These 18 T cell receptor beta chains were all obtained from the same sample, sequenced in a study of blood T cell repertoires in COVID-19. Clones were sequenced by immunoSEQ multiplex PCR, and TCRdb holds only the in-frame ones, with some missing. There are around 300,000 clones in the sample; 86% occur only once, and 3% lies in the top ten. Sequencing was carried out using peripheral blood. Every receptor here comes from a woman aged 30 to 39 with active or convalescent COVID-19.

In nucleotides, the CDR3 is TGCAGCGGATGCAGGGGGCTGAACACTGAAGCTTTCTTT. This codes for CSGCRGLNTEAFF. The genes are TRBV29-1 and TRBJ1-1; 8 bases agree with TRBD1. V shed 7 bases, J shed 0 bases, and the junction held 4 bases outside the gene matches. The germline gives CDR1 SQVTM, CDR2 ANQGSEA. The CDR3 totals 13 residues. The variable domain in full, with the rest retrieved from reference TRBV29-1 and TRBJ1-1, is SAVISQKPSRDICQRGTSLTIQCQVDSQVTMMFWYRQQPGQSLTLIATANQGSEATYESGFVIDKFPISRPNLTFSTLTVSNMSPEDSSIYLCSGCRGLNTEAFFGQGTRLTVV.

The V and J genes are TRBV7-9 and TRBJ2-7; 8 bases agree with TRBD2. Germline loops: CDR1 SEHNR, CDR2 FQNEAQ (reference sequence). J gave up 6 bases and V 4 bases, and 14 bases lay outside the gene matches. This CDR3 is built from 16 residues. CDR3 nucleotide sequence: TGTGCCAGCAGCTACCCCCGGGGGGGGCCCGTCCGCGAGCAGTACTTC. It encodes CASSYPRGGPVREQYF. Supplemented by reference TRBV7-9 and TRBJ2-7, the full variable domain reads DTGVSQNPRHKITKRGQNVTFRCDPISEHNRLYWYRQTLGQGPEFLTYFQNEAQLEKSRLLSDRFSAERPKGSFSTLEIQRTEQGDSAMYLCASSYPRGGPVREQYFGPGTRLTVT.

This sequence joins TRBV10-3 and TRBJ1-2; D unclear. Germline CDR1 is ENHRY and CDR2 is SYGVKD. The germline V and J ends were trimmed by 3 bases and 4 bases, with 21 bases remaining between them. The CDR3 is made up of 17 amino acids. This CDR3 is CAISDGQAGLVLYGYTF. The CDR3 DNA sequence: TGTGCCATCAGTGACGGGCAGGCGGGCCTGGTACTCTATGGCTACACCTTC.

This CDR3 reads CASSLAQGLSYEQYF. The CDR3 DNA reads as TGTGCCAGCAGCTTAGCCCAGGGACTCTCCTACGAGCAGTACTTC. The chain couples TRBV7-6 to TRBJ2-7, with D maybe TRBD2 (6 bases). CDR1 and CDR2 (germline): SGHVS, FNYEAQ. V lost 0 bases and J 0 bases, leaving 9 bases between the germline ends. The CDR3 is 15 amino acids.

This clone was recorded once. The chain couples TRBV12-3 or TRBV12-4 to TRBJ1-1, with D tentatively TRBD1 (6 bases). Trimming took off 5 bases at V and 4 bases at J, with 8 bases between the two ends. CDR3 length equals 12 residues. Here the CDR3 reads CASSNRVTEAFF. The CDR3 region has the DNA TGTGCCAGCAGTAACAGGGTCACTGAAGCTTTCTTT.

The chain is built from TRBV19 and TRBJ1-5; D gene ambiguous. V lost 1 base and J lost 6, with 7 bases in between. Per the germline V gene, CDR1 is LNHDA and CDR2 is SQIVND (reference sequence). The CDR3 spans 13 residues. CDR3: CASSIAGGQPQHF. In DNA, the CDR3 is TGTGCCAGTAGTATAGCGGGAGGTCAGCCCCAGCATTTT.

The chain couples TRBV5-1 to TRBJ1-1; perhaps TRBD1 as D (6 bases). The CDR3 is 15 residues long. The germline V gene has CDR1 SGHRS and CDR2 YFSETQ. V was clipped by 0 bases and J by 2 bases, with 11 bases between them. CDR3 residues: CASSLGGQPNTEAFF. The CDR3 nucleotides read TGCGCCAGCAGCTTGGGAGGACAGCCCAACACTGAAGCTTTCTTT.

The chain recombines TRBV24-1 with TRBJ2-7, with 12 bases matching TRBD2. From germline, CDR1 is KGHDR and CDR2 SFDVKD. V shed 6 bases and J 3 bases; nucleotides not matched to a gene: 5. This CDR3 comprises 15 residues. The CDR3 coding sequence is TGTGCCACCAGTCCGACTAGCGGGGGCCTCTACGAGCAGTACTTC. This sequence encodes CATSPTSGGLYEQYF.

J is TRBJ2-1 and V is TRBV5-4, with a possible D match to TRBD2 (5 bases). The germline V gene encodes CDR1 SGHNT and CDR2 YYREEE (reference sequence). The CDR3 has 14 residues. Trimming took 0 bases from V and 8 from J, leaving 12 bases between them. This CDR3 is CASSLAAQRDEQFF. The CDR3 DNA reads TGTGCCAGCAGCTTGGCCGCCCAGAGGGATGAGCAGTTCTTC.

The genes are TRBV5-1 and TRBJ2-1; 7 nucleotides match TRBD1. Trimming took 5 bases from V and 5 from J; bases not matched to a gene: 10. CDR1 is SGHRS and CDR2 is YFSETQ in the germline V gene. The CDR3 runs to 15 residues. CDR3 region: CASSTGQALHNEQFF. The CDR3 DNA reads TGCGCCAGCAGTACCGGACAGGCCCTTCACAATGAGCAGTTCTTC.

V gene TRBV4-2 combines with J gene TRBJ2-7; 12 nucleotides match TRBD1. The CDR3 covers 15 residues. The germline V gene has CDR1 LGHNA and CDR2 YNFKEQ. The junction had 4 bases not matched to a gene; V was cut back by 4 bases and J by 3 bases. The CDR3 nucleotides read TGTGCCAGCAGCCCCGGGACAGGGGGCGGCTACGAGCAGTACTTC. Translation: CASSPGTGGGYEQYF.

On this clone: The germline gene is not matched at one end of the junction; a read error may be the cause. This specimen includes other DNA sequences encoding the same CDR3. The chain couples TRBV3-1 (or the pseudogene TRBV3-2) to TRBJ2-7; 7 positions match TRBD2. The CDR3 runs 16 residues. CDR1 LGHDT and CDR2 YNNKEL come from the germline V gene (reference sequence). CDR3 sequence (DNA): TGTGCCAGCAGCCAAGGACCGGGGGGAGCTCACTACGAGCAGTATTTC. Residues: CASSQGPGGAHYEQYF.

CDR3: CASRPSDRGPTGELFF. In DNA, the CDR3 is TGTGCCAGCAGGCCATCGGACAGGGGACCCACCGGGGAGCTGTTTTTT. The chain joins TRBV27 to TRBJ2-2, with 9 bases aligning to TRBD1. The V gene end was trimmed by 6 bases and the J gene end by 4 bases; junction bases not matched to a gene: 9. The CDR3 has 16 amino acids. The germline V gene encodes CDR1 MNHEY and CDR2 SMNVEV (reference sequence).

This chain uses TRBV5-1 with TRBJ2-1; TRBD1 matches 7 bases. The CDR3 has 16 residues. Looked up from germline, CDR1 is SGHRS and CDR2 is YFSETQ. Trimming at V came to 0 bases and at J to 1 base, leaving 4 bases not matched to a gene. DNA of the CDR3: TGCGCCAGCAGCTTGGGAGGGGGCAGGTCCTACAATGAGCAGTTCTTC. This gives the protein CASSLGGGRSYNEQFF.

J is TRBJ1-2 and V is TRBV9; D is possibly TRBD1 (5 bases). Germline lookup yields CDR1 SGDLS and CDR2 YYNGEE. V gave up 4 bases and J gave up 4 bases, with 17 bases separating them. CDR3 length: 15 residues. CDR3 protein: CASSPDLTVPYGYTF. The CDR3 nucleotides read TGTGCCAGCAGCCCCGATCTGACAGTGCCCTATGGCTACACCTTC.

The J gene is TRBJ2-7, the V gene TRBV28; possibly TRBD1 for D (6 bases). V was clipped by 10 bases and J by 5 bases, with 21 bases between them. CDR3 length: 14 amino acids. Per the germline V gene, CDR1 is MDHEN and CDR2 is SYDVKM. CDR3 sequence: CATRTRGGINEQYF. CDR3 DNA sequence: TGTGCCACCCGAACCCGAGGGGGAATTAACGAGCAGTACTTC.

The rearrangement joins TRBV3-1 (or the pseudogene TRBV3-2) to TRBJ1-6; TRBD1 matches 7 bases. J lost 9 bases, V lost 2 bases, and 16 bases had no gene match. The CDR3 runs 18 residues. Germline values: CDR1 LGHDT, CDR2 YNNKEL (reference sequence). CDR3 residues: CASSQSRPGTVTFSPLHF. The CDR3 region has the DNA TGTGCCAGCAGCCAATCCCGCCCCGGGACAGTCACGTTTTCACCCCTCCACTTT.

The genes are TRBV5-4 and TRBJ1-2, with D maybe TRBD1 (6 bases). Germline V gives CDR1 SGHNT, CDR2 YYREEE (reference sequence). The CDR3 covers 13 residues. V lost 4 bases and J 8 bases, leaving 15 bases between the germline ends. CDR3 sequence: CASSLAGARGYTF. The CDR3 coding sequence is TGTGCCAGCAGCCTTGCGGGGGCGAGAGGCTACACCTTC.